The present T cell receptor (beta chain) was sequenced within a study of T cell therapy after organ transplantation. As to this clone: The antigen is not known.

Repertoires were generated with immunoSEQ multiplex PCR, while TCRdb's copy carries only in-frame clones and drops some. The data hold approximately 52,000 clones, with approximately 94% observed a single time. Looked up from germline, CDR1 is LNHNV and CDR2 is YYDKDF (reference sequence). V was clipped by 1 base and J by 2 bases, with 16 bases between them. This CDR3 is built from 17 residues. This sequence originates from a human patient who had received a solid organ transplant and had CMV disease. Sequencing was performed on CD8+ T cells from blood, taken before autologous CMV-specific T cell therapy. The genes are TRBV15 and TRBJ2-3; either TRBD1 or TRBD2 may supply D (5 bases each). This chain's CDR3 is CATSRGRQQGVTDTQYF. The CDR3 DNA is TGTGCCACCAGCAGAGGACGGCAGCAGGGAGTCACAGATACGCAGTATTTT. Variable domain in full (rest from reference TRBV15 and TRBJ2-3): DAMVIQNPRYQVTQFGKPVTLSCSQTLNHNVMYWYQQKSSQAPKLLFHYYDKDFNNEADTPDNFQSRRPNTSFCFLDIRSPGLGDTAMYLCATSRGRQQGVTDTQYFGPGTRLTVL.